This TCR beta chain was captured by sequencing in a study of T cells of healthy individuals. The table lists this clonotype with many counts. TCRdb re-called the 5' RACE reads through MiXCR, storing one row per CDR3 protein. Of 75,000 to 95,000 distinct CDR3 sequences listed, more than 4.5% are singletons. CDR3 length: 18 residues. With 3 bases removed from V and 0 bases from J, the gap between germline ends came to 18 bases. The clonotype comes from a female donor in good health. This chain uses TRBV23-1 with TRBJ2-1; maybe TRBD2 (5 bases). TRBV23-1 is annotated as an ORF whose role is uncertain. The CDR3 here is CASSQYAQRTSSYNEQFF. The CDR3, as DNA: TGCGCCAGCAGTCAGTACGCCCAGCGGACCAGCTCCTACAATGAGCAGTTCTTC.